These T cell receptor beta chains were read from a single sample in a study of blood T cell repertoires in COVID-19. TCRdb's table, derived via immunoSEQ multiplex PCR, lists solely in-frame clones and lacks some. The sample consists of 400,000 to 500,000 clones, 75% to 90% of them appearing once. The sample comprised peripheral blood. These receptors were taken from a woman between 25 and 40 years old with active or convalescent COVID-19. CDR3s include the opening cysteine and the closing phenylalanine or tryptophan. A D gene is named only where the DNA matches it firmly. A row's size may be missing; if present it is once, few, many or a size class.

d_call j_call cdr3_length v_call clone_size cdr3_nt cdr3_aa
. TRBJ1-1 15 TRBV28 . TGTGCCAGCAGTCCTCAGGCAGCCATGAACACTGAAGCTTTCTTT CASSPQAAMNTEAFF
. TRBJ1-5 15 TRBV27 . TGTGCCAGCAGCCCGCAGGGGTATGGCAATCAGCCCCAGCATTTT CASSPQGYGNQPQHF
. TRBJ2-7 17 TRBV21-1 . TGTGCCAGCAGCAAAAGGGCCCGGCAGGGGGCTGACTACGAGCAGTACTTC CASSKRARQGADYEQYF
TRBD2 TRBJ2-2 13 TRBV6-6 once TGTGCCAGCAGGGGGACTAGCGCCGGGGAGCTGTTTTTT CASRGTSAGELFF
TRBD1 TRBJ1-1 15 TRBV9 . TGTGCCAGCAGCGTAGAGGCAGGGGGAATAGGTGAAGCTTTCTTT CASSVEAGGIGEAFF
TRBD1 TRBJ2-1 16 TRBV6-2/TRBV6-3 . TGTGCCAGCAGTTACGGGACAGGCTCCCCTTACGATGAGCAGTTCTTC CASSYGTGSPYDEQFF
. TRBJ1-2 14 TRBV6-4 few TGTGCCAGCACCCCCAACAACGGGAGGTATGGCTACACCTTC CASTPNNGRYGYTF
TRBD1 TRBJ2-1 15 TRBV5-4 . TGTGCCAGCAGCTTGGAGGGACAGGGGGCGAATGAGCAGTTCTTC CASSLEGQGANEQFF
TRBD1 TRBJ2-1 17 TRBV4-2 . TGTGCCAGCAGCCAGTTATTCGCCGGGACAGTATACAATGAGCAGTTCTTC CASSQLFAGTVYNEQFF
TRBD1 TRBJ1-5 15 TRBV10-3 . TGTGCCATCAGTGATAGGACAGGGTTATATCAGCCCCAGCATTTT CAISDRTGLYQPQHF
. TRBJ2-1 13 TRBV7-6 . TGTGCCAGCAGCTTAGCGCAGGGGAATGAGCAGTTCTTC CASSLAQGNEQFF
. TRBJ2-7 9 TRBV25-1 . TGTGCCAACATTCACGAGCAGTACTTC CANIHEQYF
TRBD2 TRBJ2-1 13 TRBV12-3/TRBV12-4 . TGTGCCAGCAGTTCTAGCGGTCTGCATGAGCAGTTCTTC CASSSSGLHEQFF
TRBD2 TRBJ2-1 15 TRBV6-5 once TGTGCCAGCAGTAGACTAGCGGGAGGGGTCGATGAGCAGTTCTTC CASSRLAGGVDEQFF
TRBD1 TRBJ2-7 16 TRBV6-1 once TGTGCCAGCAGTGAAGGGACGGGGACAGTAACCTACGAGCAGTACTTC CASSEGTGTVTYEQYF
. TRBJ2-5 15 TRBV4-1 . TGCGCCAGCAGCCCCCTTGGAGGGCAGCGAGAGACCCAGTACTTC CASSPLGGQRETQYF
TRBD1 TRBJ2-2 17 TRBV18 . TGTGCCAGCTCACCAGGTCCGGACAGGCAGAACACCGGGGAGCTGTTTTTT CASSPGPDRQNTGELFF
. TRBJ1-4 18 TRBV5-6 . TGTGCCAGCAGCTTTCGGATCGGGGGGAAACCAACTAATGAAAAACTGTTTTTT CASSFRIGGKPTNEKLFF
TRBD1 TRBJ1-2 14 TRBV16 . TGTGCCAGCAGCCAAATAGGGGGCATGATCGGCTACACCTTC CASSQIGGMIGYTF
. TRBJ1-1 14 TRBV3-1/TRBV3-2 . TGTGCCAGCAGCCATCCTCAGGGGAACACTGAAGCTTTCTTT CASSHPQGNTEAFF
. TRBJ2-7 15 TRBV7-9 . TGTGCCAGCAGCTTAGGTTGGGGCCCTGGTGGCGAGCAGTACTTC CASSLGWGPGGEQYF
TRBD2 TRBJ2-7 15 TRBV4-2 . TGTGCCAGCAGCCAACTGGGACTAGCGGGTTACGAGCAGTACTTC CASSQLGLAGYEQYF
. TRBJ1-2 11 TRBV10-3 . TGTGCCATCAGTGATGTCGGGGGCTACACCTTC CAISDVGGYTF
. TRBJ2-7 13 TRBV27 few TGTGCCAGCAGTTTATCCCCCTTCTACGAGCAGTACTTC CASSLSPFYEQYF
. TRBJ1-6 13 TRBV5-8 . TGTGCCAGCAGCCACAGGGCTCCTTCACCCCTCCACTTT CASSHRAPSPLHF
. TRBJ1-1 14 TRBV4-1 . TGCGCCAGCAGCCAAGAGGAGGGGAACACTGAAGCTTTCTTT CASSQEEGNTEAFF
TRBD1 TRBJ1-2 14 TRBV6-5 . TGTGCCAGCAGACCCCTGGGACAGGGCGATGGCTACACCTTC CASRPLGQGDGYTF
TRBD2 TRBJ2-7 13 TRBV6-5 few TGTGCCAGCCTAGCGGGAGAGCCCTACGAGCAGTACTTC CASLAGEPYEQYF
. TRBJ1-5 15 TRBV19 . TGTGCCAGTAGTATAGATCAGGCCGCGGGTCAGCCCCAGCATTTT CASSIDQAAGQPQHF
TRBD2 TRBJ2-2 15 TRBV7-7 few TGTGCCAGCAGCCCGGGACTAACCCTTCCCGGGGAGCTGTTTTTT CASSPGLTLPGELFF
. TRBJ2-7 13 TRBV5-1 . TGCGCCAGCAGCCCAGATAAGGGGTCCGAGCAGTACTTC CASSPDKGSEQYF
TRBD1 TRBJ2-5 16 TRBV3-1/TRBV3-2 once TGTGCCAGCAGCCAAGCCTCCGGGACAGGGCTCGAGACCCAGTACTTC CASSQASGTGLETQYF
. TRBJ1-4 15 TRBV5-1 . TGCGCCAGCAGCTTGTTGGGCCGGGATAATGAAAAACTGTTTTTT CASSLLGRDNEKLFF
TRBD2 TRBJ2-1 18 TRBV28 . TGTGCCAGCAGTCCCCCCAAACTAAGCGGGAGGGTCTACAATGAGCAGTTCTTC CASSPPKLSGRVYNEQFF
TRBD2 TRBJ2-7 15 TRBV19 once TGTGCCAGTAGTTTCGTAGCGGGAGGGCCGGACGAGCAGTACTTC CASSFVAGGPDEQYF
TRBD2 TRBJ2-3 18 TRBV25-1 . TGTGCCAGCAGTGAATCCCGGGGGGTAGCGGGAGATTTTGATACGCAGTATTTT CASSESRGVAGDFDTQYF
TRBD1 TRBJ1-1 13 TRBV30 . TGTGCCTGGAGTTCTCAGGGGGTCACTGAAGCTTTCTTT CAWSSQGVTEAFF
TRBD1 TRBJ1-1 15 TRBV25-1 . TGTGCCAGCAGTAGACCGGGACAGGGAAACACTGAAGCTTTCTTT CASSRPGQGNTEAFF
TRBD1 TRBJ2-5 15 TRBV4-1 . TGCGCCAGCAGCCAAGATAGGACAGGAGGAGAGACCCAGTACTTC CASSQDRTGGETQYF
. TRBJ1-2 14 TRBV2 . TGTGCCAGCAGTCCCGGTGAGGGCCGCTATGGCTACACCTTC CASSPGEGRYGYTF
TRBD2 TRBJ2-1 16 TRBV10-3 . TGTGCCATCAGTGATTCCCCTAGCGGGAGGGGGGGTGAGCAGTTCTTC CAISDSPSGRGGEQFF
TRBD2 TRBJ2-1 16 TRBV19 . TGTGCCAGTAGTACGACTAGCGGGGGGAAGTACAATGAGCAGTTCTTC CASSTTSGGKYNEQFF
. TRBJ1-5 14 TRBV18 . TGTGCCAGCTCACCGCAGGATAGCAATCAGCCCCAGCATTTT CASSPQDSNQPQHF